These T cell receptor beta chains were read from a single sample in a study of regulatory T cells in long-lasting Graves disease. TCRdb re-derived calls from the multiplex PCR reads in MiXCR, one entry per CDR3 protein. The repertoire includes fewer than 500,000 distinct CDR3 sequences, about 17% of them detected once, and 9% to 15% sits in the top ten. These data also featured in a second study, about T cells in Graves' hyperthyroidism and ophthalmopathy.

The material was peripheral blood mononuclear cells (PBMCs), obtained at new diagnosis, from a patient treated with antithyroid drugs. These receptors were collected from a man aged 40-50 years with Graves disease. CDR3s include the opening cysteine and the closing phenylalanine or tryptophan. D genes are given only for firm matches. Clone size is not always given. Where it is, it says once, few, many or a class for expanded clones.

CDR3 protein: CASSLDSGTIGFEQYF
CDR3 DNA: TGTGCCAGCAGCTTGGATTCCGGGACTATCGGGTTCGAGCAGTACTTC
clone size: .
J gene: TRBJ2-7
D gene: TRBD2
V gene: TRBV7-9

CDR3 protein: CASRGASGSSDIQYF
CDR3 DNA: TGTGCCAGCAGAGGGGCTAGCGGGTCGTCGGACATTCAGTACTTC
clone size: many
J gene: TRBJ2-4
D gene: TRBD2
V gene: TRBV2

CDR3 protein: CASRPSGNSGNTIYF
CDR3 DNA: TGCGCCAGCAGACCGTCGGGGAACTCTGGAAACACCATATATTTT
clone size: once
J gene: TRBJ1-3
D gene: .
V gene: TRBV5-1

CDR3 protein: CASSQDQTVKRGGYTF
CDR3 DNA: TGTGCCAGCAGCCAAGATCAAACCGTGAAACGGGGTGGCTACACCTTC
clone size: many
J gene: TRBJ1-2
D gene: .
V gene: TRBV3-1

CDR3 protein: CSVEIQGRSGELFF
CDR3 DNA: TGCAGCGTTGAGATACAGGGGAGGAGCGGGGAGCTGTTTTTT
clone size: .
J gene: TRBJ2-2
D gene: .
V gene: TRBV29-1

CDR3 protein: CASSPGTGSLNTEAFF
CDR3 DNA: TGTGCCAGCAGTCCCGGGACAGGGTCTTTGAACACTGAAGCTTTCTTT
clone size: many
J gene: TRBJ1-1
D gene: TRBD1
V gene: TRBV6-1

CDR3 protein: CASSYNRGAATNEKLFF
CDR3 DNA: TGTGCCAGCAGTTACAATCGGGGGGCAGCAACTAATGAAAAACTGTTTTTT
clone size: many
J gene: TRBJ1-4
D gene: .
V gene: TRBV6-5

CDR3 protein: CASRQGWTDTQYF
CDR3 DNA: TGTGCCAGCAGGCAGGGATGGACAGATACGCAGTATTTT
clone size: few
J gene: TRBJ2-3
D gene: .
V gene: TRBV2

CDR3 protein: CASTRAGGQNEQYF
CDR3 DNA: TGTGCCAGCACTCGCGCCGGGGGGCAAAACGAGCAGTACTTC
clone size: many
J gene: TRBJ2-7
D gene: .
V gene: TRBV7-9

CDR3 protein: CSVEGGHAYNEQFF
CDR3 DNA: TGCAGCGTTGAAGGGGGACATGCCTACAATGAGCAGTTCTTC
clone size: .
J gene: TRBJ2-1
D gene: .
V gene: TRBV29-1

CDR3 protein: CSARLAGGYYEQYF
CDR3 DNA: TGCAGTGCTAGACTAGCGGGAGGGTACTACGAGCAGTACTTC
clone size: few
J gene: TRBJ2-7
D gene: TRBD2
V gene: TRBV20-1

CDR3 protein: CASSLVDRVLSEQYF
CDR3 DNA: TGTGCCAGCAGCTTAGTGGACAGGGTCCTTAGCGAGCAGTACTTC
clone size: many
J gene: TRBJ2-7
D gene: TRBD1
V gene: TRBV7-9

CDR3 protein: CASSEAGFFRGPSGNTIYF
CDR3 DNA: TGTGCCAGCAGTGAAGCGGGGTTTTTTAGGGGGCCCTCTGGAAACACCATATATTTT
clone size: .
J gene: TRBJ1-3
D gene: TRBD1
V gene: TRBV2

CDR3 protein: CSAPRTGNNEQFF
CDR3 DNA: TGCAGTGCCCCCCGGACAGGGAACAATGAGCAGTTCTTC
clone size: many
J gene: TRBJ2-1
D gene: TRBD1
V gene: TRBV20-1

CDR3 protein: CASSFVAGTYNEQFF
CDR3 DNA: TGTGCCAGCAGCTTCGTTGCAGGAACCTACAATGAGCAGTTCTTC
clone size: few
J gene: TRBJ2-1
D gene: .
V gene: TRBV5-6

CDR3 protein: CASRLWGGQETQYF
CDR3 DNA: TGTGCCAGCAGGCTCTGGGGGGGGCAAGAGACCCAGTACTTC
clone size: many
J gene: TRBJ2-5
D gene: TRBD2
V gene: TRBV28

CDR3 protein: CASSFGAGGTYNEQFF
CDR3 DNA: TGTGCCAGCAGCTTCGGAGCGGGAGGGACCTACAATGAGCAGTTCTTC
clone size: many
J gene: TRBJ2-1
D gene: TRBD2
V gene: TRBV7-8

CDR3 protein: CASGVRTGEQFF
CDR3 DNA: TGTGCCAGCGGGGTACGGACTGGTGAGCAGTTCTTC
clone size: few
J gene: TRBJ2-1
D gene: .
V gene: TRBV27